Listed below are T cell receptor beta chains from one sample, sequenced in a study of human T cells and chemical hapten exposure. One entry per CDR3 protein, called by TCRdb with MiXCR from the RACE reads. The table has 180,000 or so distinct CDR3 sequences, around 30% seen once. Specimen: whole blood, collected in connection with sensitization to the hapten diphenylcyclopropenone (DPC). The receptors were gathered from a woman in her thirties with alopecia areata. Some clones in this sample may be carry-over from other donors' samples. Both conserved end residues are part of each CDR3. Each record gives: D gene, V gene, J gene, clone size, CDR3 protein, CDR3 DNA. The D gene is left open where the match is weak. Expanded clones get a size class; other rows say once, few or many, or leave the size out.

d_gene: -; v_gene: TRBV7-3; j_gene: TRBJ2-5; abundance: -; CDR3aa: CASSGGSQETQYF; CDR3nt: TGTGCCAGCAGTGGGGGCTCCCAAGAGACCCAGTACTTC
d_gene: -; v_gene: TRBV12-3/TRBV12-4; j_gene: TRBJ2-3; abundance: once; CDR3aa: CASSFIGPDTQYF; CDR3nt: TGTGCCAGCAGTTTCATAGGGCCAGATACGCAGTATTTT
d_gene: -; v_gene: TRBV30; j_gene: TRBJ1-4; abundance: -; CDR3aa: CAWSVGAPEKLFF; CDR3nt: TGTGCCTGGAGTGTAGGGGCCCCCGAAAAACTGTTTTTT
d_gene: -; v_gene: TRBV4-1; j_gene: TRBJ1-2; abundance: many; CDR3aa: CASSQDEGKLYGYTF; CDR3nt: TGCGCCAGCAGCCAAGATGAGGGGAAACTCTATGGCTACACCTTC
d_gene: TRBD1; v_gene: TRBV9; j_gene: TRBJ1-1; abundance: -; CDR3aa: CASSPRTGLNTEAFF; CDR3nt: TGTGCCAGCAGCCCGCGGACAGGGTTGAACACTGAAGCTTTCTTT
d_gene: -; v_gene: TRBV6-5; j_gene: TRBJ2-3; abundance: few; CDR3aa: CASSYAEPRTDTQYF; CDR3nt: TGTGCCAGCAGTTACGCGGAACCTCGCACAGATACGCAGTATTTT
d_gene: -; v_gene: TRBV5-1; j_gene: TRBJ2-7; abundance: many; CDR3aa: CASSSRTDSYEQYF; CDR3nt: TGCGCCAGCAGCTCGCGAACGGACAGTTACGAGCAGTACTTC
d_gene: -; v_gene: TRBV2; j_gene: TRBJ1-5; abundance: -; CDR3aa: CASSDSRGTEVYQPQHF; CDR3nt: TGTGCCAGCAGTGACAGCCGGGGCACGGAGGTGTACCAGCCCCAGCATTTT
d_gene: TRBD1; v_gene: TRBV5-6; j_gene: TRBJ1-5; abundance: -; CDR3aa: CASSSGGYQPQHF; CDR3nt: TGTGCCAGCAGCTCAGGGGGCTATCAGCCCCAGCATTTT
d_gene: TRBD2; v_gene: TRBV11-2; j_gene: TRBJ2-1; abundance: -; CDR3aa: CASSLAGGYYNEQFF; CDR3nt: TGTGCCAGCAGCTTAGCGGGGGGATACTACAATGAGCAGTTCTTC
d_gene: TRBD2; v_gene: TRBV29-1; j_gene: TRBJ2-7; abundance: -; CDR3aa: CSVGETSGYEQYF; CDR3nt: TGCAGCGTGGGGGAGACTAGCGGCTACGAGCAGTACTTC
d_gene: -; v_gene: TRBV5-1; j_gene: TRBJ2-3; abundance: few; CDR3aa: CATGGGGIDTQYF; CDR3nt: TGCGCCACCGGTGGGGGGGGCATAGATACGCAGTATTTT
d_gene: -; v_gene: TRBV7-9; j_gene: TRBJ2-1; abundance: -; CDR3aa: CASSFSAEAGEQFF; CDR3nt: TGTGCCAGCAGCTTTTCGGCGGAGGCTGGTGAGCAGTTCTTC
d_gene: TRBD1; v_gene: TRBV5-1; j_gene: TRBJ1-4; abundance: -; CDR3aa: CASSLYGTVNEKLFF; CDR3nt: TGCGCCAGCAGCTTGTATGGGACAGTAAATGAAAAACTGTTTTTT
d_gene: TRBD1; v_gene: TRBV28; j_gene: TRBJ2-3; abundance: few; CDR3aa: CASSFLTGGSDTQYF; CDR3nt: TGTGCCAGCAGTTTCTTGACAGGGGGGTCAGATACGCAGTATTTT
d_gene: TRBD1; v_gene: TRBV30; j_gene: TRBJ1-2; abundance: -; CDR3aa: CAWSVRGGRYGYTF; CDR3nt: TGTGCCTGGAGTGTTCGAGGGGGCCGATATGGCTACACCTTC
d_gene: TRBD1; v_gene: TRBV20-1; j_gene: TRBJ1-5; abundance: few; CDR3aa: CSAPGQGDQPQHF; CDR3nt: TGCAGTGCCCCGGGTCAGGGGGATCAGCCCCAGCATTTT
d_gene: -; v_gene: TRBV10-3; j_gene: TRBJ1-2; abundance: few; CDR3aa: CAISEFAVGYTF; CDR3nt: TGTGCCATCAGTGAGTTTGCGGTGGGCTACACCTTC
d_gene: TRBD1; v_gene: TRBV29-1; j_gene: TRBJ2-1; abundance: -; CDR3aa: CSVERGTGVHEQFF; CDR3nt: TGCAGCGTTGAAAGGGGGACAGGGGTCCATGAGCAGTTCTTC
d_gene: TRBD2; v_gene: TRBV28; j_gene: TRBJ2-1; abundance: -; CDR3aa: CASPPSTTSGGSNEQFF; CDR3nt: TGTGCCAGCCCCCCAAGTACGACTAGCGGGGGGTCCAATGAGCAGTTCTTC
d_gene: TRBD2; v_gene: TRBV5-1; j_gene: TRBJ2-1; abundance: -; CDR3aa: CASSSQTSSTYYNEQFF; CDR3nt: TGCGCCAGCAGCTCGCAGACTAGCTCTACCTATTACAATGAGCAGTTCTTC
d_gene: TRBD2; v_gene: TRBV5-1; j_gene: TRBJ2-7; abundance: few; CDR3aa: CASSPGELADYEQYF; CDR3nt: TGCGCCAGCAGCCCGGGGGAGCTAGCGGACTACGAGCAGTACTTC
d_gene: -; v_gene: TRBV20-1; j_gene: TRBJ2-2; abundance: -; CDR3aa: CSARGRLTMNTGELFF; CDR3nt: TGCAGTGCTAGGGGGAGGCTGACTATGAACACCGGGGAGCTGTTTTTT